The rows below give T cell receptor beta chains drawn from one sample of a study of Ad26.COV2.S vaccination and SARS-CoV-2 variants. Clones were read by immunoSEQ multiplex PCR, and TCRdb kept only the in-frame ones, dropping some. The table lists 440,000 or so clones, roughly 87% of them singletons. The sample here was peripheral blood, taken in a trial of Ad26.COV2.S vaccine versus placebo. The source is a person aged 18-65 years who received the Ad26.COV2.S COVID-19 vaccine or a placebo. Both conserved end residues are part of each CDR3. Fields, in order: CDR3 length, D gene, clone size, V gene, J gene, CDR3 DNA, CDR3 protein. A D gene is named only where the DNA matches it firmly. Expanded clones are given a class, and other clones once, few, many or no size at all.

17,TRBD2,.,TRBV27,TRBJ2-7,TGTGCCAGCAATCCTAGCGGGAGGGCGAGGGGTTCCTACGAGCAGTACTTC,CASNPSGRARGSYEQYF
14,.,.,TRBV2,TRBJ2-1,TGTGCCAGCAAACGGGACTCGTTACAGAATGAGCAGTTCTTC,CASKRDSLQNEQFF
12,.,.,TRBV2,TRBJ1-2,TGTGCCAGCAGTGACAGTAACTATGGCTACACCTTC,CASSDSNYGYTF
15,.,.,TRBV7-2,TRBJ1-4,TGTGCCAGCAGCTCAAACAGGGTACGGAATGAAAAACTGTTTTTT,CASSSNRVRNEKLFF
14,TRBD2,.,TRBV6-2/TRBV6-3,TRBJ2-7,TGTGCCAGCAGTTATCGGGGGAGGGCCTACGAGCAGTACTTC,CASSYRGRAYEQYF
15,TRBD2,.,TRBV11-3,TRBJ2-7,TGTGCCAGCAGCTTGCCCCGGGGGGTTTCCTACGAGCAGTACTTC,CASSLPRGVSYEQYF
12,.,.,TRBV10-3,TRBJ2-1,TGTGCCATCAGTGAGGGGGACACAGAGCAGTTCTTC,CAISEGDTEQFF
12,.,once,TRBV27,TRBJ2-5,TGTGCCAGCAGAGGGGTCCAAGAGACCCAGTACTTC,CASRGVQETQYF
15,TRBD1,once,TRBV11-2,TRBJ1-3,TGTGCCAGCAGCCTGACAGGGGACCCTGGAAACACCATATATTTT,CASSLTGDPGNTIYF
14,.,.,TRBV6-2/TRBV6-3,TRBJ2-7,TGTGCCAGCAGTTACTCGAGTAGGGGCCACGAGCAGTACTTC,CASSYSSRGHEQYF
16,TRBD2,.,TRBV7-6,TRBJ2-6,TGTGCCAGCACCACCTCGGGAGGGACCGGGGCCAACGTCCTGACTTTC,CASTTSGGTGANVLTF
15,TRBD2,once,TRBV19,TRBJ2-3,TGTGCCAGTAGTATGGGGGGGTCGTACACAGATACGCAGTATTTT,CASSMGGSYTDTQYF
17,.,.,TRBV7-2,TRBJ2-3,TGTGCCAGCAGCTTAAGGGGGGTGACAGGAGGCACAGATACGCAGTATTTT,CASSLRGVTGGTDTQYF
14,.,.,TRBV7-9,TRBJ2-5,TGTGCCAGCAGCAACGGACAGTACCAAGAGACCCAGTACTTC,CASSNGQYQETQYF
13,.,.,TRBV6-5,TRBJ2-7,TGTGCCAGCAAGCTGTGGGTGACCTACGAGCAGTACTTC,CASKLWVTYEQYF
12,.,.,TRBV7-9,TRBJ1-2,TGTGCCAGCAGCTTAGGCATCAATGGCTACACCTTC,CASSLGINGYTF
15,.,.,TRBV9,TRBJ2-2,TGTGCCAGCAACACCCCCGGGACACTCGGGGGGGAGCTGTTTTTT,CASNTPGTLGGELFF
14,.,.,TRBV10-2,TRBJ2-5,TGCGCCAGCAGTGCCGGGACGGAGGGAGAGACCCAGTACTTC,CASSAGTEGETQYF
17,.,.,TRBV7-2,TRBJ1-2,TGTGCCAGCAGCCCCGCGGCACAGCCAACCGGCCGCTATGGCTACACCTTC,CASSPAAQPTGRYGYTF
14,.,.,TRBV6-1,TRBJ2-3,TGTGCCAGCAGTGAAGGGCAGGCCACAGATACGCAGTATTTT,CASSEGQATDTQYF
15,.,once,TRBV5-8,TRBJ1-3,TGTGCCAGCAGCTTGGAAGGGGGGTCTGGAAACACCATATATTTT,CASSLEGGSGNTIYF
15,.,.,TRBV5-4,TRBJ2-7,TGTGCCAGCACCCGGGGAGGTTCTAGCGCCTACGAGCAGTACTTC,CASTRGGSSAYEQYF
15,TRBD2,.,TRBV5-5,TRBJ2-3,TGTGCCAGCAGGCGGACTAGCGGGAGCACAGATACGCAGTATTTT,CASRRTSGSTDTQYF
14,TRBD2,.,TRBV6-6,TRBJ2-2,TGTGCCAGCAGTTACGGGAGGGGAGACTGGGAGCTGTTTTTT,CASSYGRGDWELFF